The rows below give T cell receptor beta chains drawn from one sample of a study of cytomegalovirus exposure and HLA in healthy donors. Clones were read by immunoSEQ multiplex PCR, and TCRdb kept only the in-frame ones, dropping some. The table lists about 260,000 clones, roughly 70% of them singletons. Sequences were obtained from PBMCs. These receptor sequences come from a female donor in good health and CMV-seronegative. Each CDR3 is given with its conserved first and last residue. A D gene is named only where the DNA matches it firmly. The size field is filled for only some rows; it gives once, few, many or a size class.

V gene	D gene	clone size	J gene	CDR3 protein	CDR3 DNA
TRBV27	TRBD1	few	TRBJ2-3	CASSSWTGVTDTQYF	TGTGCCAGCAGTTCGTGGACAGGGGTGACAGATACGCAGTATTTT
TRBV11-2	TRBD2	NA	TRBJ2-7	CASSRGRLYEQYF	TGTGCCAGCAGCCGCGGGAGGTTGTACGAGCAGTACTTC
TRBV27	NA	NA	TRBJ2-7	CASSPLTTTQYEQYF	TGTGCCAGCAGTCCATTGACTACGACCCAGTACGAGCAGTACTTC
TRBV6-5	NA	few	TRBJ2-7	CASTNLAGGSYEQYF	TGTGCCAGCACCAACCTGGCAGGGGGGTCCTACGAGCAGTACTTC
TRBV7-9	NA	NA	TRBJ2-7	CASSPPVAPNEQYF	TGTGCCAGCAGCCCCCCGGTAGCACCTAACGAGCAGTACTTC
TRBV29-1	TRBD1	NA	TRBJ2-7	CSVAQQGATYEQYF	TGCAGCGTTGCACAACAGGGGGCCACCTACGAGCAGTACTTC
TRBV19	TRBD1	once	TRBJ2-7	CASTRHGQGAQEQYF	TGTGCCAGCACCCGACACGGACAGGGGGCTCAAGAGCAGTACTTC
TRBV11-2	NA	NA	TRBJ2-7	CASSLDSGFQHEQYF	TGTGCCAGCAGCTTAGACTCGGGGTTTCAACACGAGCAGTACTTC
TRBV27	NA	NA	TRBJ2-7	CASSYSDSSYEQYF	TGTGCCAGCAGTTACTCCGACAGTTCCTACGAGCAGTACTTC
TRBV18	NA	NA	TRBJ2-3	CASSRVTDTQYF	TGTGCCAGCTCACGAGTGACAGATACGCAGTATTTT
TRBV29-1	TRBD2	NA	TRBJ2-2	CSVVVAGRPTGELFF	TGCAGCGTTGTTGTAGCGGGCCGCCCCACCGGGGAGCTGTTTTTT
TRBV2	TRBD2	NA	TRBJ2-5	CASRGLALEGETQYF	TGTGCCAGCAGGGGACTAGCGTTAGAGGGGGAGACCCAGTACTTC
TRBV27	TRBD1	NA	TRBJ1-4	CASSPGTGYEKLFF	TGTGCCAGCAGTCCCGGGACAGGGTATGAAAAACTGTTTTTT
TRBV5-1	TRBD2	few	TRBJ2-7	CASSFTSGSSYEQYF	TGCGCCAGCAGCTTCACTAGCGGGAGCTCCTACGAGCAGTACTTC
TRBV15	NA	NA	TRBJ1-4	CATSSSPNFATNEKLFF	TGTGCCACCAGCAGCTCCCCGAACTTTGCAACTAATGAAAAACTGTTTTTT
TRBV11-2	NA	NA	TRBJ2-7	CASSFGTGTYEQYF	TGTGCCAGCAGCTTTGGTACAGGGACGTACGAGCAGTACTTC
TRBV9	TRBD1	NA	TRBJ1-4	CASSVEQGAGEKLFF	TGTGCCAGCAGCGTAGAACAGGGGGCCGGTGAAAAACTGTTTTTT
TRBV10-1	NA	NA	TRBJ2-1	CASSEDPVYNEQFF	TGCGCCAGCAGTGAAGATCCAGTATACAATGAGCAGTTCTTC
TRBV7-9	NA	NA	TRBJ1-4	CSSSLAQGGDEKLFF	TGTTCCAGCAGCTTAGCGCAGGGAGGTGACGAAAAACTGTTTTTT
TRBV10-1	NA	few	TRBJ2-7	CASSERRGPTSEQYF	TGCGCCAGCAGTGAGCGGCGGGGGCCGACCAGCGAGCAGTACTTC
TRBV9	NA	NA	TRBJ1-2	CASSEGGGYTF	TGTGCCAGCAGCGAGGGAGGTGGCTACACCTTC
TRBV15	TRBD1	NA	TRBJ2-3	CATSRETGDFTDTQYF	TGTGCCACCAGCAGAGAGACAGGGGATTTCACAGATACGCAGTATTTT
TRBV7-9	TRBD1	NA	TRBJ2-1	CASSFDRGKDEQFF	TGTGCCAGCAGCTTCGACAGGGGGAAGGATGAGCAGTTCTTC
TRBV28	TRBD2	NA	TRBJ2-1	CASSLFIPSGREQFF	TGTGCCAGCAGTTTATTTATCCCTAGCGGGAGAGAGCAGTTCTTC
TRBV7-9	TRBD1	NA	TRBJ2-7	CSSSPRQGDYEQYF	TGTTCCAGCAGCCCTCGACAGGGGGACTACGAGCAGTACTTC
TRBV10-3	TRBD1	NA	TRBJ2-5	CAISATDRVETQYF	TGTGCCATCAGTGCGACGGACAGGGTGGAGACCCAGTACTTC
TRBV25-1	NA	NA	TRBJ2-1	CASSESGTLYNEQFF	TGTGCCAGCAGTGAGTCCGGGACACTTTACAATGAGCAGTTCTTC
TRBV6-1	NA	NA	TRBJ2-7	CASTRRGIYEQYF	TGTGCCAGCACCCGAAGGGGGATCTACGAGCAGTACTTC
TRBV27	TRBD1	NA	TRBJ2-1	CASAPPGQSSYNEQFF	TGTGCCAGCGCACCCCCGGGACAGAGCTCCTACAATGAGCAGTTCTTC
TRBV16	NA	few	TRBJ1-5	CASSQLGRGDQPQHF	TGTGCCAGCAGCCAATTGGGCAGGGGAGATCAGCCCCAGCATTTT
TRBV9	TRBD1	NA	TRBJ1-1	CASSVDGQGRTEAFF	TGTGCCAGCAGCGTAGACGGACAGGGGAGGACTGAAGCTTTCTTT
TRBV15	NA	NA	TRBJ1-1	CATSREVAKSEAFF	TGTGCCACCAGCAGAGAAGTGGCAAAAAGTGAAGCTTTCTTT
TRBV10-3	NA	NA	TRBJ2-2	CAISGTGLYTGELFF	TGTGCCATCAGTGGGACGGGACTCTACACCGGGGAGCTGTTTTTT